This TCR beta chain comes out of a study of T cells in Graves' hyperthyroidism and ophthalmopathy. Study as a whole: At the time of initial diagnosis and before any treatment, peripheral blood was collected.

Ophthalmopathy cases met thresholds of Clinical Activity Score at least 3, NOSPECS grade at least 4 and duration under 3 months. Cells are PBMCs isolated from about 10 ml of fresh blood. TCR beta CDR3 regions were amplified from RNA transcripts. When the TCR CDR3 underwent first-round RT-PCR, the HTBI primer set was used. TCRdb processed the multiplex PCR reads anew with MiXCR; each CDR3 protein has one entry. The table records more than 500,000 distinct CDR3 sequences, more than 15% of them present only once. The germline gives CDR1 KGHSH, CDR2 LQKENI. Trimming at V came to 0 bases and at J to 4 bases, leaving 7 bases not matched to a gene. This CDR3 spans 16 amino acids. This clonotype occurred many times.

The genes are TRBV18 and TRBJ2-7; 9 positions agree with TRBD2. The TCR originated in a woman aged 25 to 39 with Graves' ophthalmopathy. The material sequenced was blood. In DNA, the CDR3 is TGTGCCAGCTCACCACCGATGGCGGGAGGGCTATACGAGCAGTACTTC. Residues: CASSPPMAGGLYEQYF.